This T cell receptor (beta chain) is drawn from a study of cytomegalovirus exposure and HLA in healthy donors. Overall study: Earlier sequencing of 200 million or so T cells yielded 90 million to 140 million unique TCR beta sequences. Overall study findings and caveats: A later analysis found most CMV-associated TCR beta chains apparently HLA-restricted. Indistinguishable V segments, including TRBV6-2 and TRBV6-3, were excluded. Later on, an analysis tied around 17,000 TCR beta sequences to HLA alleles at 0.05 false discovery rate.

60 Vbeta and 13 Jbeta primers were used in PCR. The repertoire was sequenced with immunoSEQ multiplex PCR; TCRdb's copy has only in-frame clones and lacks some. The sample holds about 160,000 clones, 79% seen once. Of note for this clone: Its matching antigen is unknown.

This CDR3 has 13 residues. V was pared by 6 bases and J by 8 bases, with 15 bases between. Per the germline V gene, CDR1 is MNHEY and CDR2 is SVGAGI. The material sequenced was PBMCs. The V call is TRBV6-5, the J call TRBJ2-3, with a tentative D call TRBD1 (5 bases). This TCR came from a man in his forties or fifties in good health and CMV-seronegative. This chain's CDR3 is CASRAPPGSTQYF. Here the CDR3 DNA reads TGTGCCAGCAGAGCGCCTCCAGGGTCTACGCAGTATTTT.